Presented here are 19 T cell receptor beta chains from one specimen sequenced in a study of breast tumors, draining lymph nodes, adjacent tissues. Axillary draining lymph nodes of breast cancer patients supplied the node samples. TCRdb re-called the multiplex PCR reads with MiXCR, one entry per CDR3 protein. The top ten hold about 1.4% of the sample, which has fewer than 300,000 distinct CDR3 sequences, 32% seen once. Sequenced material: axillary lymph node tissue. The receptors originated from a female donor with breast cancer. Some clones in this sample may be carry-over from other donors' samples.

The chain carries TRBV6-1 and TRBJ1-1; 7 bases line up with TRBD1. V lost 5 bases, J lost 5 bases, and 5 bases stayed unmatched. This CDR3 has 13 amino acids. Germline V gene sequence: CDR1 MNHNS, CDR2 SASEGT. The CDR3 DNA sequence: TGTGCCAGCAGTCAGGACAGGAGGACTGAAGCTTTCTTT. Translating gives CASSQDRRTEAFF.

The sample holds many counts of this clonotype. The chain carries TRBV18 and TRBJ2-7, with 8 positions matching TRBD1. This CDR3 spans 16 amino acids. Germline CDR1 is KGHSH and CDR2 is LQKENI. The J segment lost 4 bases and the V segment lost 0 bases, leaving 8 bases of the junction unmatched. The CDR3 DNA reads as TGTGCCAGCTCACCACCAGTGGTTCAGGGGGCTTACGAGCAGTACTTC. This sequence encodes CASSPPVVQGAYEQYF.

This chain uses TRBV15 with TRBJ2-1; D unresolved. Trimming stripped 3 bases from V and 5 bases from J, with 14 bases between. The germline V gene has CDR1 LNHNV and CDR2 YYDKDF (reference sequence). CDR3 size: 15 residues. CDR3 region: CATSSHWRNHNEQFF. The CDR3 DNA reads as TGTGCCACCAGCAGCCATTGGCGGAACCACAATGAGCAGTTCTTC. Drawing the rest from reference TRBV15 and TRBJ2-1, the complete variable domain is DAMVIQNPRYQVTQFGKPVTLSCSQTLNHNVMYWYQQKSSQAPKLLFHYYDKDFNNEADTPDNFQSRRPNTSFCFLDIRSPGLGDTAMYLCATSSHWRNHNEQFFGPGTRLTVL.

In its sample, this clonotype was seen many times. The V gene is TRBV12-3 or TRBV12-4, the J gene TRBJ2-7; TRBD2 aligns across 9 bases. Germline trimming cut 2 bases from V and 5 bases from J; bases unmatched to any gene: 10. The CDR3 has 16 amino acids. The CDR3 bases are TGTGCCAGCAGTTTACCCCGACTAGCGGCTAGCAACGAGCAGTACTTC. Translated: CASSLPRLAASNEQYF.

This clonotype was counted once. A much more abundant neighbour one base away suggests this may be a read error. J is TRBJ2-1 and V is TRBV6-1; possible D gene TRBD1, 5 bases. This CDR3 has 14 amino acids. Trimming took 5 bases from V and 2 from J, leaving 10 bases between them. The germline CDR1 and CDR2 sequences are MNHNS and SASEGT. CDR3 region: CASSPKGPYNEQFF. The DNA of the CDR3 is TGTGCCAGCAGTCCCAAGGGGCCCTACAATGAGCAGTTCTTC.

There are many counts of this clonotype. This chain connects TRBV28 to TRBJ2-2; D unresolved. Trimming removed 1 base at V and 5 bases at J, with 8 bases between. CDR1 and CDR2 (germline): MDHEN, SYDVKM. This CDR3 contains 14 residues. Here the CDR3 DNA reads TGTGCCAGCAGTTTATCGGAGCAGACCGGGGAGCTGTTTTTT. Its translation is CASSLSEQTGELFF.

V is TRBV20-1 and J is TRBJ2-1; 11 bases align to TRBD2. The CDR3 contains 15 residues. V shed 4 bases, J shed 3 bases, and the junction held 5 bases outside the gene matches. Germline loops: CDR1 DFQATT, CDR2 SNEGSKA (reference sequence). As DNA, the CDR3 is TGCAGTGCTAAAACCGGGACTAGCGGCTACAATGAGCAGTTCTTC. Its protein is CSAKTGTSGYNEQFF.

V and J are TRBV3-1 and TRBJ2-1; 9 positions agree with TRBD2. V lost 1 base to trimming and J lost 7 bases; unmatched junction nucleotides: 14. The V gene's germline CDR1 is LGHDT and CDR2 YNNKEL (reference sequence). The CDR3 has 18 amino acids. The CDR3 DNA is TGTGCCAGCAGCCAAGGTCCAATAGCGGGAGCCCCTCTAAATGAGCAGTTCTTC. Translated, it gives CASSQGPIAGAPLNEQFF.

This clonotype appeared many times. The chain recombines TRBV11-2 with TRBJ2-7; the match to TRBD2 covers 8 bases. The CDR3 spans 14 residues. Germline V gene sequence: CDR1 SGHAT, CDR2 FQNNGV. V shed 4 bases, J shed 5 bases, and the junction held 7 bases outside the gene matches. The CDR3 reads CASSWRRGGNEQYF. The CDR3 DNA follows: TGTGCCAGCAGCTGGAGACGGGGGGGTAACGAGCAGTACTTC.

The V and J genes are TRBV20-1 and TRBJ1-4; D is possibly TRBD1 (6 bases). Germline CDR1 is DFQATT and CDR2 is SNEGSKA (reference sequence). The CDR3 contains 15 residues. Trimming removed 0 bases at V and 5 bases at J, with 13 bases between. CDR3 protein: CSARDLGQGNEKLFF. DNA of the CDR3: TGCAGTGCTAGAGATCTAGGGCAGGGGAATGAAAAACTGTTTTTT.

The CDR3 here is CASSRGTDSDTQYF. CDR3 nucleotides: TGCGCCAGCAGCCGTGGGACAGACTCAGATACGCAGTATTTT. The rearrangement uses TRBV4-1 and TRBJ2-3, with 7 bases fitting TRBD1. Germline loops: CDR1 MGHRA, CDR2 YSYEKL. This CDR3 is built from 14 residues. With V trimmed by 4 bases and J by 4 bases, 5 bases remained unmatched.

The chain recombines TRBV29-1 with TRBJ2-6, with 7 nucleotides matching TRBD1. The CDR3 has 14 amino acids. The trim removed 4 bases at V and 4 bases at J, leaving 4 bases unmatched. Germline V gene sequence: CDR1 SQVTM, CDR2 ANQGSEA. The chain's CDR3 is CSVGEGQGANVLTF. The CDR3 DNA reads as TGCAGCGTTGGAGAGGGACAGGGGGCCAACGTCCTGACTTTC.

This clonotype was seen repeatedly, ten times or more. V is TRBV19 and J is TRBJ2-5; possibly TRBD1 for D (5 bases). There are 16 residues in the CDR3. CDR1 and CDR2 (germline): LNHDA, SQIVND (reference sequence). Trimming shortened V by 5 bases and J by 4 bases, and 20 bases separated the two germline ends. This CDR3 is CASSPRRGSEGETQYF. As DNA, the CDR3 is TGTGCCAGTAGTCCGAGAAGGGGTTCGGAAGGAGAGACCCAGTACTTC.

As for this clonotype: This is likely a read error, given that the CDR3 carries no conserved phenylalanine or tryptophan at its end. J is TRBJ2-7 and V is TRBV5-4; perhaps TRBD2 as D (5 bases). V was trimmed by 1 base and J by 0 bases, leaving 5 bases between them. CDR3 size: 13 residues. The V gene's germline CDR1 is SGHNT and CDR2 YYREEE (reference sequence). The CDR3 sequence: CASSLRGSYEQYL. The CDR3 DNA is TGTGCCAGCAGCTTGCGGGGCTCCTACGAGCAGTACCTC.

The V gene is TRBV2, the J gene TRBJ1-6, with D hard to call. The ends were cut back, 4 bases at V and 9 bases at J, with 10 bases in the middle. The CDR3 spans 13 residues. Germline-derived CDR1 and CDR2 are SNHLY and FYNNEI. CDR3 nucleotides: TGTGCCAGCAGTGTCCGCTGGGGTTCACCCCTCCACTTT. Encoded protein: CASSVRWGSPLHF.

In this sample, this clonotype turned up many times. This sequence joins TRBV5-8 and TRBJ2-1; D may match TRBD1 or TRBD2 (6 bases each). This CDR3 comprises 12 residues. V lost 4 bases to trimming and J lost 14 bases, with 16 bases between them. Germline-derived CDR1 and CDR2 are SGHTS and YDEGEE. The chain's CDR3 is CASSRGYGEEFF. CDR3 nucleotides: TGTGCCAGCAGCAGGGGGTACGGGGAGGAGTTCTTC. Full variable domain (outside the CDR3, taken from reference TRBV5-8 and TRBJ2-1): EAGVTQSPTHLIKTRGQQATLRCSPISGHTSVYWYQQALGLGLQFLLWYDEGEERNRGNFPPRFSGRQFPNYSSELNVNALELEDSALYLCASSRGYGEEFFGPGTRLTVL.

V usage is TRBV20-1 and J usage is TRBJ2-4, with TRBD2 matching over 11 bases. V shed 2 bases, J shed 10 bases, and the junction held 10 bases outside the gene matches. This CDR3 is built from 15 residues. CDR1 and CDR2 from the germline V gene are DFQATT and SNEGSKA (reference sequence). Here the CDR3 DNA reads TGCAGTGCTAGAATAGCGGGAGGGGGAGGACGAATTCAGTACTTC. Amino acids: CSARIAGGGGRIQYF.

In the case of this clonotype: A read error may explain this, as a much larger clone is one base away. The chain couples TRBV5-1 to TRBJ2-7; the D gene is possibly TRBD1 (7 bases). The CDR3 spans 16 residues. Germline V lookup: CDR1 SGHRS, CDR2 YFSETQ. Trimming took 0 bases from V and 0 from J, leaving 13 bases between them. DNA for the CDR3: TGCGCCAGCAGCTTGGGGCAGGGGGGAAGCTCCTACGAGCAGTACTTC. Amino acid sequence: CASSLGQGGSSYEQYF.

This clonotype was counted many times. This chain links TRBV6-1 with TRBJ1-6, with TRBD1 identical over 10 bases. Germline V CDR1 and CDR2: MNHNS, SASEGT. This CDR3 comprises 14 residues. The J segment lost 7 bases and the V segment lost 8 bases, leaving 5 bases of the junction unmatched. CDR3: CASLRDRGNSPLHF. CDR3 DNA: TGTGCCAGCTTACGGGACAGGGGAAATTCACCCCTCCACTTT.